This TCR beta chain was found in a study of cytomegalovirus exposure and HLA in healthy donors. Findings and caveats of the study: Specific recognition of CMV antigens was confirmed in vitro for a few chains (all CMV-associated). Cytomegalovirus status, reportedly, was diagnosed with high specificity and sensitivity by the classifier. Investigators reported more than 150 TCR beta chains as tied to cytomegalovirus.

CDR1 and CDR2 (germline): ENHRY, SYGVKD. The CDR3 length is 13 residues. V was pared by 5 bases and J by 0 bases, with 8 bases between. Notes on this clone: Its antigen is currently unknown.

The table came from immunoSEQ multiplex PCR; TCRdb's copy has only in-frame clones and leaves some out. The sample consists of about 180,000 clones, around 87% of them appearing once. J is TRBJ2-7 and V is TRBV10-3, with unresolved D. This TCR came from a woman aged 25 to 45 in good health and CMV-seronegative. Specimen: PBMCs. The CDR3 DNA reads TGTGCCATCAGTCATGACTCCTCCTACGAGCAGTACTTC. This gives the protein CAISHDSSYEQYF.